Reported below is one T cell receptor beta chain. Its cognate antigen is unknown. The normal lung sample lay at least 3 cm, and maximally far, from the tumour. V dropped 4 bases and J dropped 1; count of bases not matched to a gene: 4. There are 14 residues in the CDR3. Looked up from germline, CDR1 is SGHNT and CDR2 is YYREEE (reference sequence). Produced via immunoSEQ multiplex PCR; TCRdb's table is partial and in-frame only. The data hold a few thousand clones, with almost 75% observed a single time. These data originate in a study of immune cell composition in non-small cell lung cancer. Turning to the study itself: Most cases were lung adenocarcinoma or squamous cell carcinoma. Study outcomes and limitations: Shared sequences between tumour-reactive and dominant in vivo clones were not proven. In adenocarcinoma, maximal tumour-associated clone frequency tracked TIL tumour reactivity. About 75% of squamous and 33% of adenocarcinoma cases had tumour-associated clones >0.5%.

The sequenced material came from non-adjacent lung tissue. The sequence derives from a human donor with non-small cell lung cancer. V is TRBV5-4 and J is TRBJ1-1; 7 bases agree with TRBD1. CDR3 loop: CASSPTGQNTEAFF. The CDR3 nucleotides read TGTGCCAGCAGCCCGACAGGGCAGAACACTGAAGCTTTCTTT.